The source of this T cell receptor (beta chain) is a study of cytotoxic CD8 clonotypes in ibrutinib-treated CLL. Study-level background: Partial response occurred in approximately 24 patients and complete response in 2; at median about 70 months, roughly 15 remained remitted and about 12 progressed. Mean productive templates were approximately 230,000; mean productive rearrangements were around 90,000. Regarding the study as a whole: The public clonotypes identified were infrequent and showed contraction or stability on treatment.

Genomic DNA for TCR beta libraries, around 2 micrograms, came from cryopreserved PBMCs. Only in-frame clones appear in the TCRdb table, and some are missing; sequencing was by immunoSEQ multiplex PCR. Of 300,000 to 400,000 clones listed, 67% are singletons. Regarding this clone: Its target is not known.

The TCR comes from a human donor with chronic lymphocytic leukemia. The sequenced sample was PBMCs, obtained after 36 months of ibrutinib treatment.

The CDR3: CASSLDLGRGQYEQYF. The CDR3 nucleotides read TGTGCCAGCAGCCTAGACTTAGGGCGGGGACAATACGAGCAGTACTTC. The chain joins TRBV7-2 to TRBJ2-7; D could derive from TRBD1 or TRBD2 (6 bases each). CDR3 length: 16 residues. V dropped 5 bases and J dropped 4 bases, with 21 bases sitting between them. The germline V gene encodes CDR1 SGHTA and CDR2 FQGNSA.